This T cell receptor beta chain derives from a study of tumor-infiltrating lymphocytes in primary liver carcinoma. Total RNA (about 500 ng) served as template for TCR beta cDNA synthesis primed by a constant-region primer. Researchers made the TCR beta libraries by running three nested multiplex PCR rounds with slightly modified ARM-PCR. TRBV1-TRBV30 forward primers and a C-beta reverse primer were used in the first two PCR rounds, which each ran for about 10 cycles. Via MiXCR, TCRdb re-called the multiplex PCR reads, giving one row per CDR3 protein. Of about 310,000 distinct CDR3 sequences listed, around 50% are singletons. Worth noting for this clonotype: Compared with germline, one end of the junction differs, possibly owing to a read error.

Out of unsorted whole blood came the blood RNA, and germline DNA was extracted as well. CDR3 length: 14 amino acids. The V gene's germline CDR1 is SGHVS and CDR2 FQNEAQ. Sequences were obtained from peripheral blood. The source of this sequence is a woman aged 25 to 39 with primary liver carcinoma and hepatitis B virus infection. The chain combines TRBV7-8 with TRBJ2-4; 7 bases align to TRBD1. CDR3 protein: CARSSNRGVNIQYF. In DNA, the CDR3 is TGTGCCAGGAGCTCAAACAGGGGCGTCAACATTCAGTACTTC.